The T cell receptor (beta chain) under discussion was sequenced for a study of human T cells and chemical hapten exposure (dated by TCRdb to the early 2020s). With regard to the full study: Libraries were pooled for sequencing, and per-sample TCR yields varied mainly because of small differences in library volumes within the pool. This study followed changes in the peripheral blood TCR repertoire in vivo during primary and secondary sensitization of alopecia patients to the hapten diphenylcyclopropenone (DPC). From each blood RNA sample, both TCR alpha and TCR beta chains were sequenced. Findings and caveats that apply to the study as a whole: DPC sensitization did not change how many TCRs were above 1 in 1000 frequency, and no evidence was found of alterations in global repertoire structure. After repeated subsampling, the strength of the expansion versus patch-test correlation and the threshold at which it became significant changed.

This clonotype showed up just a few times. Its antigen remains undetermined. The sample holds no much larger clone one base away, and base qualities are not on file. Libraries were constructed by RACE. TCRdb records NextSeq 500 as the sequencer. Library preparation attached unique molecular identifiers to individual cDNA molecules for quantitative, reproducible TCR counting. Per the source publication's procedure: The median number of TCRs per sample was around 100,000, ranging from about 20,000 to 700,000. V, J and CDR3 annotation of the TCR reads was performed with the Decombinator software suite. Every sample was subsampled to the same number of TCRs (28,000) for the PS versus PT1 abundance plots. Expanded TCRs were defined as absent before sensitization and observed at least eight times at the 2-week time point. The public reads were quality trimmed at Q25 with fastp and then assembled into clones with MiXCR by TCRdb, keeping productive beta chains. Entries that share a CDR3 protein sequence are merged under the most common genes and DNA. The V and J calls and clone size come from TCRdb's table, not from the authors' own analysis. The sample table records 70,000 to 85,000 distinct CDR3 sequences; over 7% of these occur just once. The top ten constitute approximately 1.5% of the sample.

Including the terminal cysteine and phenylalanine, the CDR3 comprises 15 residues. Only the CDR3 part of the read is kept: 45 bases, read in frame from the first base. The germline V gene (reference sequence) supplies CDR1 MNHNY and CDR2 SVGAGI. Trimming leaves V shorter by 3 bases and J shorter by 2 bases, with the junction holding 3 bases beyond the gene matches. The time point label for this specimen denotes: healthy volunteer bleed at 6 weeks. Total RNA was isolated from unfractionated whole blood collected in Tempus Blood RNA tubes. Four or five healthy volunteers acted as controls for TCR sequencing and had blood drawn at day 0, 2 weeks and 6 weeks.

Sample: whole blood. The chain links TRBV6-6 with TRBJ2-3, with TRBD2 identical over 9 junction bases. The receptor's source is a male donor in good health. Some clones in this sample may be carry-over from other donors' samples. This receptor carries the CDR3 CASSYGGGATDTQYF. The bases read TGTGCCAGCAGTTATGGCGGGGGGGCCACAGATACGCAGTATTTT.